This TCR beta chain came from a study of blood T cell repertoires in COVID-19 (dated by TCRdb to 2018 to 2021). Looking at the study overall: Samples covering the acute and convalescent phases of COVID-19 were provided by collaborators in the United States, Italy and Spain. The samples were drawn from two sources: the first 160 participants of the ongoing ImmuneRACE study, and 1,000 to 1,500 subjects contributed by 6 global collaborators. The dataset comprised deeply sampled blood TCRbeta repertoires from subjects exposed to, actively infected with, or recovered from COVID-19. Nearly every sample came with metadata listing a de-identified subject ID, COVID-19 status, age in years and sex. The prospective study material was composed of cDNA or gDNA derived from T cells, B-cell-depleted T cells, or PBMCs. The repertoires were made available in a free public database intended to serve as a resource for research on the immune response to SARS-CoV-2. Where available, HLA class I and class II types were taken from metadata supplied by the sample provider and were not determined by assay-based typing. Broad study findings and their caveats: The quantity of clinical and demographic metadata differed by source and by participant and was supplied without curation.

TCRbeta CDR3 regions were amplified from genomic DNA using the immunoSEQ Assay, a bias-controlled multiplex PCR. Per the authors' processing: Within the assay, amplification of reference gene primers was used to estimate how many nucleated cells each sample contained. To quantify the absolute abundance of each unique TCRbeta CDR3 rearrangement, sequence reads were collapsed and filtered. For each sample, productive Simpson clonality was calculated as the square root of Simpson's diversity index over productive rearrangements. What TCRdb holds here is the immuneACCESS table cut down to in-frame rearrangements. Part of the clones is not present; checked against another copy, under half of the missing clones reflect an unresolved V gene, and the others are unexplained. The V and J calls and clone size come from that table; D and trimming were worked out from the DNA. This sample gives fewer than 70,000 clones in total; roughly 88% of them show up just once. Less than 2.5% of the sample comes from the top ten.

From a lookup of the germline V gene (reference sequence), CDR1 and CDR2 are LNHDA and SQIVND. The CDR3 sequence holds 16 residues, the cysteine and phenylalanine included. The only DNA kept is the CDR3, 48 bases in frame from the first base. V lost 4 bases and J lost 9 bases, and the count of bases not matched to a germline gene is 12. As concerns this clone: There is no known antigen for this receptor. No quality values exist for individual bases; no much larger clone is one base distant.

Collaborating institutions collected whole blood in K2EDTA tubes following their own protocols. For TCRbeta analysis, collaborators shipped samples as frozen whole blood, isolated PBMCs, or DNA extracted from either of those sample types. This clonotype was sampled from a human donor in a cohort sampled during active COVID-19. This chain joins TRBV19 to TRBJ1-2; 12 bases in the middle match TRBD1. The sample comprised peripheral blood. The DNA sequence is given as TGTGCCAGTAGTAGAGAGAGGGGACAGGGGGCGAAGAGCTACACCTTC. This is translated as CASSRERGQGAKSYTF.